The rows below give T cell receptor beta chains drawn from one sample of a study of shared clonotypes between healthy human individuals. Profiling relied on immunoSEQ multiplex PCR, and the TCRdb table lists in-frame clones only, not all of them. Here the sample spans some 1 million clones, about 77% being singletons. Sequenced: memory CD4+ T cells sorted from blood. The receptors were sampled from a man younger than 35 in good health. The CDR3 runs from the conserved cysteine through the conserved F or W.

cdr3_aa v_call cdr3_length j_call
CAWSVQRASNSPLHF TRBV30 15 TRBJ1-6
CSVDRGNGYTF TRBV29-1 11 TRBJ1-2
CASSGSPNSPLHF TRBV15 13 TRBJ1-6
CASRGAGSVQPQHF TRBV16 14 TRBJ1-5
CAIAFTGGPNQPQHF TRBV10-3 15 TRBJ1-5
CASRDRTNTGELFF TRBV6-1 14 TRBJ2-2
CASSLSSKSNQPQHF TRBV28 15 TRBJ1-5
CASRTSGREETQYF TRBV30 14 TRBJ2-5
CASGSGPPYEQYF TRBV7-2 13 TRBJ2-7
CASSQGPRGGGAMGSYNEQFF TRBV4-2 21 TRBJ2-1
CASGGQGGHEQFF TRBV2 13 TRBJ2-1
CASSTRGIDTIYF TRBV7-2 13 TRBJ1-3
CASSLRTSGGSDTQYF TRBV5-1 16 TRBJ2-3
CASSLTGEAMKQFF TRBV7-8 14 TRBJ2-1
CASSEPGRGYGYTF TRBV5-1 14 TRBJ1-2
CAIRSVGSGNTIYF TRBV10-3 14 TRBJ1-3
CASSPVWGNEKLFF TRBV18 14 TRBJ1-4
CASSPDRNYGYTF TRBV18 13 TRBJ1-2
CASSSQAGTGHYGYTF TRBV4-1 16 TRBJ1-2
CASSPLTDRGGYTF TRBV18 14 TRBJ1-2
CAISESGGMNTEAFF TRBV10-3 15 TRBJ1-1
CASSQGPSGNTIYF TRBV5-1 14 TRBJ1-3
CASIRAGTSGTQYF TRBV7-2 14 TRBJ2-5
CASSLKVIGGGNTGELFF TRBV7-2 18 TRBJ2-2
CASSLGGDRDGYTF TRBV5-1 14 TRBJ1-2
CASSSPGPGGAGKLFF TRBV28 16 TRBJ1-4
CASSSELFGQYF TRBV5-1 12 TRBJ2-5
CASSQSAYPDDPSGYSNQPQHF TRBV4-1 22 TRBJ1-5
CASSLAPGVSNQPQHF TRBV7-2 16 TRBJ1-5
CAWSVSRGGLDTQYF TRBV30 15 TRBJ2-3
CASSAPSGSLDTQYF TRBV28 15 TRBJ2-3
CASSYPEDNEKLFF TRBV6-6 14 TRBJ1-4
CASSPGIAGASYNEQFF TRBV4-3 17 TRBJ2-1
CASMVAPNTGELFF TRBV10-2 14 TRBJ2-2
CASSLWDRDLSF TRBV28 12 TRBJ2-7
CASSIGRANYGYTF TRBV19 14 TRBJ1-2
CTSSQGAIADTQYF TRBV1 14 TRBJ2-3
CASSLDVDYEQYF TRBV5-1 13 TRBJ2-7
CASSERAVLTNEKLFF TRBV6-1 16 TRBJ1-4
CASSPEHGPRPLHF TRBV6-5 14 TRBJ1-6
CSVEAGTYEQYF TRBV29-1 12 TRBJ2-7
CSVGGDLNQPQHF TRBV29-1 13 TRBJ1-5